Listed here are 24 T cell receptor beta chains from one sample, sequenced in a study of blood T cell repertoires in COVID-19. Here immunoSEQ multiplex PCR was the method, and the copy in TCRdb shows in-frame clones only, minus some. The table includes approximately 220,000 clones, 81% detected once. The specimen sequenced was peripheral blood. The receptors shown here come from a woman aged 80 or over with acute or convalescent COVID-19.

The chain combines TRBV30 with TRBJ1-2, with a weak D call TRBD1 (5 bases). The CDR3 covers 13 residues. V dropped 0 bases and J dropped 7 bases, with 12 bases sitting between them. The germline CDR1 and CDR2 sequences are GTSNPN and SVGIG (reference sequence). CDR3 protein: CAWSVMDTAGYTF. The CDR3 DNA is TGTGCCTGGAGTGTTATGGACACGGCTGGCTACACCTTC.

J is TRBJ2-4 and V is TRBV29-1; the D is unclear. The germline gives CDR1 SQVTM, CDR2 ANQGSEA. There are 12 residues in the CDR3. V was clipped by 3 bases and J by 6 bases, with 9 bases between them. In DNA form, the CDR3 reads TGCAGCGTTGAGGTTTCGGGAAACATTCAGTACTTC. It encodes CSVEVSGNIQYF.

The chain recombines TRBV10-3 with TRBJ2-1; 11 bases agree with TRBD2. Germline loops: CDR1 ENHRY, CDR2 SYGVKD. The CDR3 contains 14 residues. Germline trimming cut 5 bases from V and 5 bases from J; bases unmatched to any gene: 2. CDR3 sequence reads: CAISTGLADNEQFF. The DNA for the CDR3 is TGTGCCATCAGTACGGGACTAGCGGACAATGAGCAGTTCTTC.

The chain links TRBV21-1 to TRBJ2-2; the D call TRBD1 from the table was never checked on the DNA. TRBV21-1 is flagged as a pseudogene. The CDR3 spans 15 residues. CDR3 nucleotide sequence: TGTGCCAGCAGCACACCGGACAATTGCACCGGGGAGCTGTTTTTT. Encoded protein: CASSTPDNCTGELFF.

Only one count was recorded for this clone. V usage is TRBV11-2 and J usage is TRBJ1-2, with D perhaps matching TRBD1 (5 bases). V gave up 2 bases and J gave up 3 bases, with 10 bases separating them. The germline CDR1 and CDR2 sequences are SGHAT and FQNNGV. The CDR3 runs to 14 residues. CDR3 residues: CASSLISRDYGYTF. The CDR3 DNA reads TGTGCCAGCAGCTTAATTAGCAGGGACTATGGCTACACCTTC.

In this sample, this clone turned up once. This chain connects TRBV5-1 to TRBJ2-5, with TRBD2 matching over 14 bases. Germline values: CDR1 SGHRS, CDR2 YFSETQ. This CDR3 has 20 residues. V lost 0 bases, J lost 2 bases, and 12 bases stayed unmatched. The CDR3 sequence: CASSLAPPGLAGARQETQYF. In DNA form, the CDR3 reads TGCGCCAGCAGCTTGGCACCTCCGGGACTAGCGGGGGCCCGTCAAGAGACCCAGTACTTC.

The gene calls are TRBV11-2 and TRBJ2-4; D unclear. The CDR3 extends over 15 amino acids. Germline V gene data show CDR1 as SGHAT and CDR2 as FQNNGV. The germline V and J ends were trimmed by 1 base and 1 base, with 8 bases remaining between them. This CDR3 reads CASSLVTGAKNIQYF. Written as DNA, the CDR3 is TGTGCCAGCAGCTTAGTGACCGGGGCCAAAAACATTCAGTACTTC.

This CDR3 is CASSQSGGYEQYF. The DNA of the CDR3 is TGTGCCAGTAGCCAATCAGGGGGCTACGAGCAGTACTTC. This chain uses TRBV19 with TRBJ2-7; TRBD1 matches 7 bases. Germline CDR1 and CDR2: LNHDA and SQIVND (reference sequence). This CDR3 is 13 amino acids long. The junction had 5 bases not matched to a gene; V was cut back by 6 bases and J by 3 bases.

Only a few counts were recorded for this clone. The chain employs TRBV3-1 (or the pseudogene TRBV3-2) and TRBJ1-4; 7 nucleotides align to TRBD1. Germline values: CDR1 LGHDT, CDR2 YNNKEL (reference sequence). The V segment lost 5 bases and the J segment 4 bases; nucleotides outside the gene matches: 7. The CDR3 length is 15 residues. The CDR3 sequence: CASSTRQGLNEKLFF. The CDR3 DNA reads as TGTGCCAGCAGCACCCGACAGGGCCTTAATGAAAAACTGTTTTTT.

The chain combines TRBV9 with TRBJ1-3, with D uncertain. Germline V CDR1 and CDR2: SGDLS, YYNGEE. The length of the CDR3 is 12 residues. Trimming took off 2 bases at V and 4 bases at J, with 4 bases between the two ends. The DNA for the CDR3 is TGTGCCAGCAGCGTCCCAGGAAACACCATATATTTT. It yields the protein CASSVPGNTIYF.

This rearrangement joins TRBV6-5 to TRBJ1-2; the match to TRBD1 covers 7 bases. Germline CDR1 reads MNHEY; CDR2 reads SVGAGI. CDR3 length: 13 amino acids. V was pared by 4 bases and J by 7 bases, with 6 bases of the junction left unmatched. CDR3 amino acids: CASSSVSGGGYTF. DNA of the CDR3: TGTGCCAGCAGTTCGGTATCAGGGGGTGGCTACACCTTC.

As regards this clone: Other DNA sequences within the sample encode an identical CDR3. The chain has TRBV6-5 and TRBJ1-1; D not certain. The CDR3 runs 13 residues. Deletions cut 6 bases from V and 0 bases from J, with 8 bases between. CDR1 and CDR2 (germline): MNHEY, SVGAGI. The CDR3 loop is CASSRTVNTEAFF. The CDR3 DNA follows: TGTGCCAGCAGCCGAACAGTGAACACTGAAGCTTTCTTT.

V and J are TRBV24-1 and TRBJ2-1, with a weak D call TRBD2 (6 bases). Germline CDR1 reads KGHDR; CDR2 reads SFDVKD. The CDR3 consists of 17 residues. V dropped 2 bases and J dropped 2 bases, with 15 bases sitting between them. The CDR3 is CATSDSRRELAYNEQFF. In DNA, the CDR3 is TGTGCCACCAGTGATTCCAGACGGGAGTTAGCCTACAATGAGCAGTTCTTC.

This clone was observed a handful of times. As DNA, the CDR3 is TGTGCCAGCAGTTTACAGGGGTCCGAGACCCAGTACTTC. It is translated as CASSLQGSETQYF. V and J are TRBV12-3 or TRBV12-4 and TRBJ2-5; D possibly corresponds to TRBD1 (6 bases). V lost 2 bases and J lost 5, with 9 bases in between. The CDR3 consists of 13 residues.

The chain uses TRBV28 and TRBJ2-1, with D maybe TRBD2 (6 bases). CDR1 is MDHEN and CDR2 is SYDVKM in the germline V gene. The V and J ends lost 5 bases and 4 bases respectively, with 27 bases between them. The CDR3 length is 19 residues. CDR3 in amino acids: CASSHNGPPGSAGYNEQFF. CDR3 sequence (DNA): TGTGCCAGCAGTCATAATGGACCTCCTGGTAGCGCGGGGTACAATGAGCAGTTCTTC.

This chain connects TRBV24-1 to TRBJ2-6; D is possibly TRBD1 (5 bases). Germline V gene lookup returns CDR1 KGHDR and CDR2 SFDVKD. Trimming took 8 bases from V and 1 from J, leaving 14 bases between them. This CDR3 spans 16 amino acids. The CDR3 here is CATNGRETSGANVLTF. The CDR3 coding sequence is TGTGCCACCAACGGCAGGGAAACATCTGGGGCCAACGTCCTGACTTTC.

CDR3 protein: CASSLVAQSSYEQYF. The CDR3 DNA sequence: TGCGCCAGCAGCTTGGTAGCGCAAAGCTCCTACGAGCAGTACTTC. The rearrangement links TRBV5-1 to TRBJ2-7; tentatively, D is TRBD2 (5 bases). This CDR3 spans 15 amino acids. Per the germline V gene, CDR1 is SGHRS and CDR2 is YFSETQ. Trimming stripped 0 bases from V and 0 bases from J, with 10 bases between.

This sequence joins TRBV27 and TRBJ2-7, with 7 bases aligning to TRBD1. The J segment lost 1 base and the V segment lost 7 bases, leaving 13 bases of the junction unmatched. CDR3 length equals 16 residues. In germline, CDR1 is MNHEY, CDR2 SMNVEV (reference sequence). In DNA, the CDR3 is TGTGCCAGCAACAGCGACGGGACAGCCAATTCCTACGAGCAGTACTTC. Protein: CASNSDGTANSYEQYF.

This sequence joins TRBV7-2 and TRBJ2-1; TRBD2 matches 13 bases. This CDR3 has 14 residues. Germline V gene sequence: CDR1 SGHTA, CDR2 FQGNSA. Losses at the gene ends were 6 bases for V and 10 bases for J; bases not matched to a gene: 6. Here the CDR3 DNA reads TGTGCCAGCAGGAGACTAGCGGGGGGAGGGGAGCAGTTCTTC. Encoded protein: CASRRLAGGGEQFF.

V gene TRBV3-1 (or the pseudogene TRBV3-2) combines with J gene TRBJ2-2; 7 bases align to TRBD1. V was clipped by 4 bases and J by 0 bases; unmatched bases: 2. The CDR3 is made up of 15 amino acids. In germline, CDR1 is LGHDT, CDR2 YNNKEL (reference sequence). CDR3 DNA: TGTGCCAGCAGCCTGACAGGGACGAACACCGGGGAGCTGTTTTTT. Amino acid sequence: CASSLTGTNTGELFF.

The chain employs TRBV7-2 and TRBJ1-1, with D possibly being TRBD1 (6 bases). This CDR3 comprises 16 residues. CDR1 is SGHTA and CDR2 is FQGNSA in the germline V gene. V lost 1 base and J 1 base, leaving 13 bases between the germline ends. CDR3 nucleotide sequence: TGTGCCAGCAGCTTAGGTGGGGGCCGAGGGAACACTGAAGCTTTCTTT. Translated: CASSLGGGRGNTEAFF.

J is TRBJ1-1 and V is TRBV2, with TRBD1 as a possible D gene (6 bases). Germline CDR1 and CDR2: SNHLY and FYNNEI. The V gene lost 3 bases and the J gene lost 2 bases, with 13 bases spanning the gap. The CDR3 is 15 amino acids. The CDR3 reads CASSDRSGDNTEAFF. In DNA form, the CDR3 reads TGTGCCAGCAGTGATAGGTCAGGGGATAACACTGAAGCTTTCTTT.

This chain uses TRBV6-1 with TRBJ1-5; a possible D gene is TRBD1 (6 bases). The CDR3 contains 16 residues. V was clipped by 0 bases and J by 3 bases, with 12 bases between them. Germline assignment: CDR1 MNHNS and CDR2 SASEGT. The CDR3 region has the DNA TGTGCCAGCAGTGAAGCGCACGCAGGGGTCAATCAGCCCCAGCATTTT. This translates into CASSEAHAGVNQPQHF.

This sequence joins TRBV5-6 and TRBJ2-6; 9 positions agree with TRBD1. The CDR3 runs to 16 residues. The ends lost 5 bases at V and 2 bases at J; junction bases unmatched: 5. Germline V gene lookup returns CDR1 SGHDT and CDR2 YYEEEE. The CDR3 loop is CASRYRDRAGANVLTF. The CDR3, as DNA: TGTGCCAGCAGATACCGGGACAGGGCTGGGGCCAACGTCCTGACTTTC.